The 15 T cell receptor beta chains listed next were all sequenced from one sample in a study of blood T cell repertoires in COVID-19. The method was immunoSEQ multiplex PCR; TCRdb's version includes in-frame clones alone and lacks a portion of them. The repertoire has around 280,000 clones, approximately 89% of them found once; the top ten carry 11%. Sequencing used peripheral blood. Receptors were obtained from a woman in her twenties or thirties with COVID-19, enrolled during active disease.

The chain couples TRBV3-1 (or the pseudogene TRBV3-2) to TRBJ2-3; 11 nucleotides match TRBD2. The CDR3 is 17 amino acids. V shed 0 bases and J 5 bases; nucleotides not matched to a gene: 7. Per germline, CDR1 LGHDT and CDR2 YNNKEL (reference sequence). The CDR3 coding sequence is TGTGCCAGCAGCCAAGATTTAGCGGGGGGGCAAATAGATACGCAGTATTTT. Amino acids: CASSQDLAGGQIDTQYF.

This CDR3 reads CASSEYRNTEAFF. As DNA, the CDR3 is TGCGCCAGCAGTGAGTACAGGAACACTGAAGCTTTCTTT. The V and J genes are TRBV10-1 and TRBJ1-1; D gene unclear. V lost 1 base and J 1 base, leaving 4 bases between the germline ends. The CDR3 loop spans 13 amino acids. Germline-derived CDR1 and CDR2 are WNHNN and SYGVQD (reference sequence).

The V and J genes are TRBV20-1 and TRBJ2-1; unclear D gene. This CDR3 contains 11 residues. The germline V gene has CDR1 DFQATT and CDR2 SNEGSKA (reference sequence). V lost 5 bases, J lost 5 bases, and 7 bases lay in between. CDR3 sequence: CSASRNNEQFF. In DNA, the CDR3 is TGCAGTGCTTCTAGAAACAATGAGCAGTTCTTC.

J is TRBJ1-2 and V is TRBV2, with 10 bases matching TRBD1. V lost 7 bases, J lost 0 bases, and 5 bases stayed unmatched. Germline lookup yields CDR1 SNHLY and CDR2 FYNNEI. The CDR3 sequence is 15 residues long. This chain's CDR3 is CASIRDRGANYGYTF. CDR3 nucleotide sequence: TGTGCCAGCATCCGGGACAGGGGAGCTAACTATGGCTACACCTTC.

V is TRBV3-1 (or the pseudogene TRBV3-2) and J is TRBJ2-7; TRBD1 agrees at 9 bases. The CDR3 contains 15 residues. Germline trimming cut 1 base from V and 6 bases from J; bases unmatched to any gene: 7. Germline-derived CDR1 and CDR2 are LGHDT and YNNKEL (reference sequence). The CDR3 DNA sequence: TGTGCCAGCAGCCAAGGGAGGGACAGGGCGGGCGAGCAGTACTTC. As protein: CASSQGRDRAGEQYF.

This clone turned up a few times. The CDR3 here is CASSPGQFRETQYF. The CDR3 region has the DNA TGTGCCAGCAGCCCAGGACAGTTTCGCGAGACCCAGTACTTC. The chain links TRBV11-2 to TRBJ2-5; a weak D match, TRBD1 (6 bases). The CDR3 spans 14 residues. V lost 5 bases and J 5 bases, leaving 15 bases between the germline ends. Germline CDR1 is SGHAT and CDR2 is FQNNGV.

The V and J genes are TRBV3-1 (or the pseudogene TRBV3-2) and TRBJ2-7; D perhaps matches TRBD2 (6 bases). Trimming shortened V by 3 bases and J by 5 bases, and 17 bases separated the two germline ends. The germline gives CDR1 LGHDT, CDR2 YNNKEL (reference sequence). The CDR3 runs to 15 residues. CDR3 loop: CASSQGGPFGDEQYF. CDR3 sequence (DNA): TGTGCCAGCAGCCAGGGAGGACCTTTTGGCGACGAGCAGTACTTC.

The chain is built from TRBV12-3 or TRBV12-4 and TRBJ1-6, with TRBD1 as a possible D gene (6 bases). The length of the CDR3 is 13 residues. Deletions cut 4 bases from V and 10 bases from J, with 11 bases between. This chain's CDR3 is CASSYTGTSPLHF. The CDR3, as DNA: TGTGCCAGCAGTTATACAGGGACCTCACCCCTCCACTTT.

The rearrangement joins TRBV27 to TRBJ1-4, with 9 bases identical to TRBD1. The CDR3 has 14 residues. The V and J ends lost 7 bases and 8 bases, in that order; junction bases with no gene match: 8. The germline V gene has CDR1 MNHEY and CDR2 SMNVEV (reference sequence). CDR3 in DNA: TGTGCCAGCAAACCACAGGGGGCAAAAGAAAAACTGTTTTTT. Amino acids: CASKPQGAKEKLFF.

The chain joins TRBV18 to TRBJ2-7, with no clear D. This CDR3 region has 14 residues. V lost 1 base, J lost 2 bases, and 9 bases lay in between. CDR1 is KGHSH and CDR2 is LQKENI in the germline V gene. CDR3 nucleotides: TGTGCCAGCTCACCACAGGAAGCGACCTACGAGCAGTACTTC. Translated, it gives CASSPQEATYEQYF.

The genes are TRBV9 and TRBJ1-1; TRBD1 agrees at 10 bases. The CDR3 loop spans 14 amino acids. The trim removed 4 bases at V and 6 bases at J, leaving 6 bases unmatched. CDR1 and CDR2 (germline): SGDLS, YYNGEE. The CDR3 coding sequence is TGTGCCAGCAGCCCGACAGGGGGCAACGCTGAAGCTTTCTTT. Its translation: CASSPTGGNAEAFF.

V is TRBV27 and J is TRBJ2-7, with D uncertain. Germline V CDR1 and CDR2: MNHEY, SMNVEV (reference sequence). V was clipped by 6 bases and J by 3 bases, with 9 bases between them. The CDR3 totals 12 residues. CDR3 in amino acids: CASSNSLYEQYF. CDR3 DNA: TGTGCCAGCAGCAACTCTCTCTACGAGCAGTACTTC.

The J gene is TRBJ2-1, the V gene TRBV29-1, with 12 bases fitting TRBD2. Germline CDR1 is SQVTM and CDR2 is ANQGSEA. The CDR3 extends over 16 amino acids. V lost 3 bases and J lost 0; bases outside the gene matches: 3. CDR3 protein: CSVEGLAGLSYNEQFF. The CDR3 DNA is TGCAGCGTTGAGGGACTAGCGGGCCTCTCCTACAATGAGCAGTTCTTC.

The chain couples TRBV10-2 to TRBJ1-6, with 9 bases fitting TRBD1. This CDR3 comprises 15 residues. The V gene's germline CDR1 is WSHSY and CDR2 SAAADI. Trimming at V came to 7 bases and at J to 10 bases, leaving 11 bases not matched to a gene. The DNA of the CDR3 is TGCGCCAGCACCTGGGACAGGGCCGTCAACTCACCCCTCCACTTT. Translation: CASTWDRAVNSPLHF.

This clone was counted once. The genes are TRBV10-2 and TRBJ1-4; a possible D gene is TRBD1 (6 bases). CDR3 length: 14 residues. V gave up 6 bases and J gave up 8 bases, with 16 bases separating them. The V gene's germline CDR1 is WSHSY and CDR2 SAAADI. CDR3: CASRDRPFGEKLFF. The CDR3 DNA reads TGCGCCAGCAGGGACAGACCGTTTGGCGAAAAACTGTTTTTT.